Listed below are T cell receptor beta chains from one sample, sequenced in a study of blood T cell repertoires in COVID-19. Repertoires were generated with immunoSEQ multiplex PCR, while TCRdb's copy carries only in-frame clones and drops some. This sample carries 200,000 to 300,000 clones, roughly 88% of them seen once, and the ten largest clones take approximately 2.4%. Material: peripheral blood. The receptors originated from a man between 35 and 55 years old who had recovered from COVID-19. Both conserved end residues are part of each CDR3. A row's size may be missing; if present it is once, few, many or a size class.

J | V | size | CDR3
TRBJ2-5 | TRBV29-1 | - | CSVALGRETQYF
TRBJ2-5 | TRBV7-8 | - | CASSRSSGGWETQYF
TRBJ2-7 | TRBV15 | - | CATSPEWRVSYEQYF
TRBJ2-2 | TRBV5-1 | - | CASSPQAGEGELFF
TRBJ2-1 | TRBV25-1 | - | CASSVAGGSYNEQFF
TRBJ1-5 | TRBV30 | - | CAWSAGQGWNQPQHF
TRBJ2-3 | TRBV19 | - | CASSMSQGVADTQYF
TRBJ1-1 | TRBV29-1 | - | CSVRHRGVNTEAFF
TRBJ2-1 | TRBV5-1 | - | CASSAPLAGVVNEQFF
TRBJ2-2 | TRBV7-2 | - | CASSLGLAGANTGELFF
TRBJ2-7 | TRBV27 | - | CASSLSWAPPGVNTKQYF
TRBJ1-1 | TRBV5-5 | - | CASSLEPWTGLGANTEAFF
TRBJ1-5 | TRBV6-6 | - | CASRWGRGQPQHF
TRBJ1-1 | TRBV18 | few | CASSQQGNTEAFF
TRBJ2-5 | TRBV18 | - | CASSPREGRETQYF
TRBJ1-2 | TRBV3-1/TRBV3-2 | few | CASSQSGTGNGYTF
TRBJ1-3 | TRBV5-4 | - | CASSLRGSGNTIYF
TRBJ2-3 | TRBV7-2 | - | CASRPSEAGSPTQYF
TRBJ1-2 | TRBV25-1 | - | CASSERVGGYTF
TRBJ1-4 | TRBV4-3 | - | CASSPSTQTNEKLFF
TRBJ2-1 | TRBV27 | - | CASSFSLTGLAYEQFF
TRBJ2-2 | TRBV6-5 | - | CASTRMDRARELFF
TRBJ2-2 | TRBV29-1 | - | CSVGGQNMNTGELFF